The entry that follows covers one TCR beta chain sequence. The data are from a study of blood T cell repertoires in COVID-19. Study details: COVID-19 samples, acute and convalescent, were from the United States, Italy and Spain. From T cells, B-cell-depleted T cells, or PBMCs came the material, which was cDNA or gDNA.

Authors' methods: How many nucleated cells were present was estimated from reference gene primer amplification. The data were produced by immunoSEQ multiplex PCR, yet TCRdb's version contains in-frame clones alone and is incomplete. V and J calls and clone size are those listed in that table; D and trimming were worked out from the DNA. The data contain around 150,000 clones, around nine tenths of them singletons. This CDR3 spans 13 amino acids. Between the trimmed V and J ends, which lost 6 bases and 7 bases, there was a span of 13 bases. Germline CDR1 reads MNHEY; CDR2 reads SVGAGI. The sequencing sample was made of peripheral blood. V gene TRBV6-5 combines with J gene TRBJ2-4, with a weak D call TRBD2 (5 bases). The TCR comes from a human donor in a cohort sampled during active COVID-19. For the CDR3, the DNA is TGTGCCAGCAGCTGGGGTCCGGGGAACATTCAGTACTTC. It yields the protein CASSWGPGNIQYF.